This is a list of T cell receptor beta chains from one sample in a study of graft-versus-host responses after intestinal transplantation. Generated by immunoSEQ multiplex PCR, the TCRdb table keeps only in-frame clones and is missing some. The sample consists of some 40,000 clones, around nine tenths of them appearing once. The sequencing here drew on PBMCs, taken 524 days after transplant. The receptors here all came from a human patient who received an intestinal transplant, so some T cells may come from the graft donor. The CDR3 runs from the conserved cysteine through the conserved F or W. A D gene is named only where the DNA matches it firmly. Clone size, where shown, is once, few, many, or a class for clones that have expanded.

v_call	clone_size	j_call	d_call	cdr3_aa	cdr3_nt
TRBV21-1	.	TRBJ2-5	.	CASSKSQGRLVGETQYF	TGTGCCAGCAGCAAGTCACAGGGGCGACTAGTTGGAGAGACCCAGTACTTC
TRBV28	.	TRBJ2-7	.	CASSPPGEQYF	TGTGCCAGCAGTCCCCCCGGCGAGCAGTACTTC
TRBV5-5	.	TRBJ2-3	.	CASSSPGGADTQYF	TGTGCCAGCAGCTCCCCCGGAGGCGCAGATACGCAGTATTTT
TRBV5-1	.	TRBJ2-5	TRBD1	CASSLGRQGHTQETQYF	TGCGCCAGCAGCTTGGGGAGACAGGGCCACACACAAGAGACCCAGTACTTC
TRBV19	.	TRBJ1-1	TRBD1	CASSMAGTVNTEAFF	TGTGCCAGTAGTATGGCCGGGACAGTGAACACTGAAGCTTTCTTT
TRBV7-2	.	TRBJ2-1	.	CASSLDGPQGNEQFF	TGTGCCAGCAGCTTAGATGGGCCCCAAGGCAATGAGCAGTTCTTC
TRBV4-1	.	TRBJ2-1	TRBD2	CASSQGTSGGDNEQFF	TGCGCCAGCAGCCAAGGGACTAGCGGGGGGGACAATGAGCAGTTCTTC
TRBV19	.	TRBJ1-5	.	CASRWVGDNQPQHF	TGTGCCAGTAGGTGGGTGGGGGACAATCAGCCCCAGCATTTT
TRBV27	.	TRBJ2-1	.	CASSLSRRNEQFF	TGTGCCAGCAGTTTATCGAGAAGGAATGAGCAGTTCTTC
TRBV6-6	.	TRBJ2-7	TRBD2	CASSYSASGSYEQYF	TGTGCCAGCAGTTACTCCGCTAGCGGGAGTTACGAGCAGTACTTC
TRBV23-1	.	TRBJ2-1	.	CASSQDPGNEQFF	TGCGCCAGCAGTCAAGATCCAGGCAATGAGCAGTTCTTC
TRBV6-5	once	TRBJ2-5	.	CASSYGQETQYF	TGTGCCAGCAGTTACGGCCAAGAGACCCAGTACTTC
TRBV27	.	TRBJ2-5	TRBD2	CASSQTSGSLSQYF	TGTGCCAGCAGTCAGACTAGCGGGAGTTTATCCCAGTACTTC
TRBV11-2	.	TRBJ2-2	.	CASSLVVRGGTGELFF	TGTGCCAGCAGCTTAGTGGTCAGGGGTGGGACCGGGGAGCTGTTTTTT
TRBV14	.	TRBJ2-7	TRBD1	CASSQMWRTGRSYEQYF	TGTGCCAGCAGCCAAATGTGGCGGACAGGTCGCTCCTACGAGCAGTACTTC
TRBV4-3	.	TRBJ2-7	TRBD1	CASSQVRELGQGYYEQYF	TGCGCCAGCAGCCAAGTACGGGAGCTGGGACAGGGGTATTACGAGCAGTACTTC
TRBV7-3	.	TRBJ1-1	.	CASSLSGLNTEAFF	TGTGCCAGCAGCTTGTCGGGTTTAAACACTGAAGCTTTCTTT
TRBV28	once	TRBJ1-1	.	CASNEPMGDLNTEAFF	TGTGCCAGCAATGAGCCTATGGGGGACTTGAACACTGAAGCTTTCTTT
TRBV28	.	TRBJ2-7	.	CASSLPSGAFYEQYF	TGTGCCAGCAGTTTACCCTCGGGAGCGTTCTACGAGCAGTACTTC
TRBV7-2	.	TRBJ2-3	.	CASSLVRLGEGGTDTQYF	TGTGCCAGCAGCTTAGTACGGCTGGGAGAGGGCGGCACAGATACGCAGTATTTT
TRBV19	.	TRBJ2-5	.	CASSKSVAEQETQYF	TGTGCCAGTAGTAAATCGGTAGCGGAACAAGAGACCCAGTACTTC
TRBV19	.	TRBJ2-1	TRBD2	CASSSREGHNEQFF	TGTGCCAGTAGTTCTCGGGAGGGACACAATGAGCAGTTCTTC